One sample yielded the 10 T cell receptor beta chains listed below, sequenced in a study of OX40 agonist ivuxolimab in advanced cancers. TCRdb's table, derived via immunoSEQ multiplex PCR, lists solely in-frame clones and lacks some. The table includes 75,000 to 95,000 clones, 90% to 95% detected once. The sequenced sample was CD4+ or CD8+ T cells sorted from blood, obtained in a trial of the OX40 agonist ivuxolimab. Every receptor here comes from an adult with an advanced solid tumor such as melanoma, head and neck, liver or kidney cancer.

V and J are TRBV4-2 and TRBJ1-5; no clear D. The CDR3 is made up of 17 amino acids. The germline V gene encodes CDR1 LGHNA and CDR2 YNFKEQ. The V end lost 4 bases, the J end lost 0 bases, and 16 bases lay between the germline ends. The CDR3 DNA sequence: TGTGCCAGCAGCCTTATACCTATCGGTGATAGCAATCAGCCCCAGCATTTT. This sequence encodes CASSLIPIGDSNQPQHF.

CDR3 in DNA: TGTGCCAGCAGCTTAGCGGCCCTAGTTCGTTACAATGAGCAGTTCTTC. As protein: CASSLAALVRYNEQFF. This chain joins TRBV7-9 and TRBJ2-1; D ambiguous. Trimming left V 0 bases short and J 4 bases short, with 13 bases between. Germline lookup yields CDR1 SEHNR and CDR2 FQNEAQ (reference sequence). The CDR3 runs 16 residues.

The chain employs TRBV6-5 and TRBJ1-3, with D unclear. There are 13 residues in the CDR3. The V end was cut by 8 bases, the J end by 0 bases, with 8 bases between. Germline V gene sequence: CDR1 MNHEY, CDR2 SVGAGI. The CDR3 DNA reads TGTGCCAGCGCGCAGAACTCTGGAAACACCATATATTTT. Its translation is CASAQNSGNTIYF.

This rearrangement joins TRBV11-3 to TRBJ2-1, with 10 bases that match TRBD1. Germline loops: CDR1 SGHNT, CDR2 YENEEA. The CDR3 has 15 amino acids. V lost 5 bases and J lost 4; bases outside the gene matches: 5. The DNA of the CDR3 is TGTGCCAGCAGCCTAGGGACAGGGGATTACAATGAGCAGTTCTTC. Its protein product is CASSLGTGDYNEQFF.

This rearrangement joins TRBV7-3 to TRBJ2-1, with TRBD1 matching over 7 bases. The V gene's germline CDR1 is SGHTA and CDR2 FQGTGA. The V and J ends lost 2 bases and 2 bases, in that order; junction bases with no gene match: 3. The CDR3 consists of 15 residues. For the CDR3, the DNA is TGTGCCAGCAGCTTACGGCAGGGGGCCTACAATGAGCAGTTCTTC. This encodes CASSLRQGAYNEQFF.

The chain has TRBV28 and TRBJ1-4; D is ambiguous. This CDR3 contains 12 residues. V dropped 3 bases and J dropped 5 bases, with 4 bases sitting between them. Germline V gene data show CDR1 as MDHEN and CDR2 as SYDVKM. The CDR3 nucleotides are TGTGCCAGCAGTTTCCTCAATGAAAAACTGTTTTTT. Its protein is CASSFLNEKLFF.

This chain connects TRBV10-3 to TRBJ2-1; perhaps TRBD2 as D (6 bases). The CDR3 is 16 residues long. From germline, CDR1 is ENHRY and CDR2 SYGVKD. Trimming pared 3 bases from V and 1 base from J, leaving 13 bases between. CDR3 sequence (DNA): TGTGCCATCAGTGATTCCGGGGGTAGGTCCTACAATGAGCAGTTCTTC. It specifies CAISDSGGRSYNEQFF.

This clone has just a few counts. V usage is TRBV18 and J usage is TRBJ2-7; 7 bases map to TRBD1. After removal of 2 bases from V and 2 bases from J, the junction contained 3 bases not matched to a gene. The CDR3 runs to 14 residues. CDR1 is KGHSH and CDR2 is LQKENI in the germline V gene. This chain's CDR3 is CASSPGQETYEQYF. CDR3 in DNA: TGTGCCAGCTCACCAGGACAGGAGACCTACGAGCAGTACTTC.

The V and J genes are TRBV19 and TRBJ2-4; a possible D gene is TRBD1 (7 bases). CDR1 LNHDA and CDR2 SQIVND come from the germline V gene (reference sequence). This CDR3 has 14 residues. The V end lost 5 bases, the J end lost 4 bases, and 12 bases lay between the germline ends. The CDR3 is CASSPQGGKNIQYF. CDR3 nucleotide sequence: TGTGCCAGTAGTCCCCAGGGGGGTAAAAACATTCAGTACTTC.

As concerns this clone: This same CDR3 is encoded by further DNA sequences in the sample. In DNA form, the CDR3 reads TGTGCCAGCAGGAAGAGTTCTGGAAACACCATATATTTT. Protein: CASRKSSGNTIYF. This rearrangement joins TRBV6-5 to TRBJ1-3; D is unresolved. This CDR3 is built from 13 residues. CDR1 is MNHEY and CDR2 is SVGAGI in the germline V gene. V was cut by 6 bases and J by 1 base, with 7 bases left in between.